This T cell receptor beta chain was documented in a study of identical twins. There are many counts of this clonotype. Germline assignment: CDR1 MNHEY and CDR2 SVGEGT. V dropped 8 bases and J dropped 0 bases, with 11 bases sitting between them. The CDR3 length is 13 residues. Each CDR3 protein is one row after TCRdb ran MiXCR on the 5' RACE reads. The data contain about 220,000 distinct CDR3 sequences, approximately 8.3% of them singletons. These data also featured in a second study, about yellow fever vaccine responses in identical twins.

The sequenced sample was memory (CD45RO+) T cells sorted from blood. The source is a woman in her late teens or twenties in good health. The chain links TRBV6-2 or TRBV6-3 to TRBJ2-7; D unresolved. The CDR3 DNA is TGTGCCAGCTCCGGCGGATCCTCCTACGAGCAGTACTTC. This codes for CASSGGSSYEQYF.